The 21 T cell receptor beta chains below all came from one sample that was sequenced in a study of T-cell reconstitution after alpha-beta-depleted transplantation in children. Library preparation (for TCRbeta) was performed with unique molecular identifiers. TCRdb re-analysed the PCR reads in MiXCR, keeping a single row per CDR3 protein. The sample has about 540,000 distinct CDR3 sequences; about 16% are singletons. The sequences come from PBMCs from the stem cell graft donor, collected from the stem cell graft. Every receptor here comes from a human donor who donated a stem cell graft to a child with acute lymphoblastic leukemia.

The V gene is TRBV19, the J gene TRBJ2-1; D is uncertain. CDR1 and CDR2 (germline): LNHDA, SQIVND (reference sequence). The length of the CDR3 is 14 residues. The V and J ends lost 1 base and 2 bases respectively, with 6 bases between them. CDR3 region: CASSIGPTYNEQFF. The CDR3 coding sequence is TGTGCCAGTAGTATAGGACCGACCTACAATGAGCAGTTCTTC.

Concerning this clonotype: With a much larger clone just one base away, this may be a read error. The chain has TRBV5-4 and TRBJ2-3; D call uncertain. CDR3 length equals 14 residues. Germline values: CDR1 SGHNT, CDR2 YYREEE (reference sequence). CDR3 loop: CASSLSQITDAQYF. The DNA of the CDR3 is TGTGCCAGCAGCTTGTCGCAGATCACAGATGCGCAGTATTTT.

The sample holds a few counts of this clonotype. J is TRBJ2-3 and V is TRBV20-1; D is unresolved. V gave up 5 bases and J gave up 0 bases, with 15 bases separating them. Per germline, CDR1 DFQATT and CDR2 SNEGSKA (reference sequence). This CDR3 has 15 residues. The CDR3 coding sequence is TGCAGTGCTGGTCGGACCATCTCTAGCACAGATACGCAGTATTTT. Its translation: CSAGRTISSTDTQYF.

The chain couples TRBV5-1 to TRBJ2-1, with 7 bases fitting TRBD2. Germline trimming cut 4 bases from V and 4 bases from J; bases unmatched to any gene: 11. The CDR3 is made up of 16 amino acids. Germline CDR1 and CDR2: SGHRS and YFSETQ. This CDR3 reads CASSPGAGAWYNEQFF. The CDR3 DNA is TGCGCCAGCAGCCCTGGGGCGGGAGCCTGGTACAATGAGCAGTTCTTC.

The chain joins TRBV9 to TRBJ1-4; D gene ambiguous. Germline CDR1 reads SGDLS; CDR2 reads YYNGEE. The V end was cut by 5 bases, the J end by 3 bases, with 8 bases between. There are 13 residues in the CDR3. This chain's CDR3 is CASSSGPNEKLFF. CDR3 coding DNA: TGTGCCAGCAGTTCTGGGCCTAATGAAAAACTGTTTTTT.

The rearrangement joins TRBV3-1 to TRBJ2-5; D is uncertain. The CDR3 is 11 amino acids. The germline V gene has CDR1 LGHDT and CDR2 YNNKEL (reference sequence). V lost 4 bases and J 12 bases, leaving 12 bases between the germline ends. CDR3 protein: CASSLQAREYF. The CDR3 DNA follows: TGTGCCAGCAGCCTGCAGGCTCGGGAGTACTTC.

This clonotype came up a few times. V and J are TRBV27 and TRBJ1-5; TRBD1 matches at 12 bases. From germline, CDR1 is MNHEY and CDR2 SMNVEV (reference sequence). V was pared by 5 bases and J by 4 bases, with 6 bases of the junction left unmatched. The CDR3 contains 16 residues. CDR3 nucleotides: TGTGCCAGCAGTCTCCGGGACAGGGGGCTAAATCAGCCCCAGCATTTT. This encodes CASSLRDRGLNQPQHF.

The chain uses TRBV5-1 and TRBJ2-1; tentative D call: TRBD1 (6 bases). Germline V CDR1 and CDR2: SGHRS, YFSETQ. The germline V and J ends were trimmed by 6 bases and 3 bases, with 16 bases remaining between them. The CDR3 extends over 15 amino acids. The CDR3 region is CASKTLQGVYNEQFF. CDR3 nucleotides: TGCGCCAGCAAAACCCTACAGGGTGTCTACAATGAGCAGTTCTTC.

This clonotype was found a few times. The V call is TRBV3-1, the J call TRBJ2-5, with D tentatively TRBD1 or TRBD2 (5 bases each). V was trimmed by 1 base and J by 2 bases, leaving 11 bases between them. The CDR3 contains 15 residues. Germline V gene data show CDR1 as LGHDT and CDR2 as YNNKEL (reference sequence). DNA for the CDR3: TGTGCCAGCAGCCAAGGCCCGGGACGGCAAGAGACCCAGTACTTC. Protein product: CASSQGPGRQETQYF.

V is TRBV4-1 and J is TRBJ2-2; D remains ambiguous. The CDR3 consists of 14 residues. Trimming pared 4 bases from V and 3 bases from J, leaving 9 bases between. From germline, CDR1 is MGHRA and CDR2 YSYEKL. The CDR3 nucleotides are TGCGCCAGCAGCCCCGGTTGGGACACCGGGGAGCTGTTTTTT. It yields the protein CASSPGWDTGELFF.

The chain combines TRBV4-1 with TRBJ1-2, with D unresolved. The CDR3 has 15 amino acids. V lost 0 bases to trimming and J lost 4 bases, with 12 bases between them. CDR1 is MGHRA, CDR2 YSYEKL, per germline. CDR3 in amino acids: CASSQDPGMGYGYTF. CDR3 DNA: TGCGCCAGCAGCCAAGACCCGGGGATGGGCTATGGCTACACCTTC.

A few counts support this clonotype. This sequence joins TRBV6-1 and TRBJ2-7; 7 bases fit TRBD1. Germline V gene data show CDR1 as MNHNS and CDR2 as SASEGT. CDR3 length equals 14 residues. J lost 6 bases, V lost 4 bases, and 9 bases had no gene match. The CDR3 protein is CASSATDRALEQYF. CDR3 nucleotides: TGTGCCAGCAGTGCAACCGACAGGGCTCTCGAGCAGTACTTC.

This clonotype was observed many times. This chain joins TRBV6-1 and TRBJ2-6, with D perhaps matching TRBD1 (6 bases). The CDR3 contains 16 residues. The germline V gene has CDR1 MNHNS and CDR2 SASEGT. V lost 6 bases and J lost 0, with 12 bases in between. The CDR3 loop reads CASSPEGGSGANVLTF. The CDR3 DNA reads TGTGCCAGCAGCCCGGAAGGGGGCTCTGGGGCCAACGTCCTGACTTTC.

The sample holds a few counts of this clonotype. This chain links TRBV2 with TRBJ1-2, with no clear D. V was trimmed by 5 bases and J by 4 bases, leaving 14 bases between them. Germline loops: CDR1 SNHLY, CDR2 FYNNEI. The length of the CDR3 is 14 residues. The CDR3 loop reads CASSSIRIGYGYTF. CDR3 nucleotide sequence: TGTGCCAGCAGTAGTATACGGATAGGCTATGGCTACACCTTC.

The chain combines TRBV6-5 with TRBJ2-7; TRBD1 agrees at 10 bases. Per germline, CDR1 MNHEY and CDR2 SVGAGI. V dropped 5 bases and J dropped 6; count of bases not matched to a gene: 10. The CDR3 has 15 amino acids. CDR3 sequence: CASSNWGQGPGEQYF. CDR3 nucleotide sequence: TGTGCCAGCAGTAACTGGGGACAGGGGCCCGGCGAGCAGTACTTC.

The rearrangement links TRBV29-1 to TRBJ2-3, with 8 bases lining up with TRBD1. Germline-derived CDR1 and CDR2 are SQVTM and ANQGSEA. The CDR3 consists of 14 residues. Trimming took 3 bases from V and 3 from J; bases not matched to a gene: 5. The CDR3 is CSVDWRQGTDTQYF. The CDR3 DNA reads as TGCAGCGTTGATTGGAGACAGGGGACAGATACGCAGTATTTT.

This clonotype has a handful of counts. CDR3 sequence reads: CASSLRTGDYEQYF. CDR3 nucleotides: TGTGCCAGCAGCTTACGGACAGGTGATTACGAGCAGTACTTC. The V and J genes are TRBV5-6 and TRBJ2-7; 7 bases match TRBD1. V lost 2 bases and J lost 4; bases outside the gene matches: 6. The CDR3 has 14 amino acids. Germline V gene data show CDR1 as SGHDT and CDR2 as YYEEEE.

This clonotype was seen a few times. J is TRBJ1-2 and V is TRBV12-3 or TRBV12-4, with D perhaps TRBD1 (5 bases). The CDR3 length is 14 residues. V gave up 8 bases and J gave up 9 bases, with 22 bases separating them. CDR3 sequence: CASCPEGIPCCYTF. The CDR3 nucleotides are TGTGCCAGCTGTCCCGAGGGGATCCCTTGTTGCTACACCTTC.

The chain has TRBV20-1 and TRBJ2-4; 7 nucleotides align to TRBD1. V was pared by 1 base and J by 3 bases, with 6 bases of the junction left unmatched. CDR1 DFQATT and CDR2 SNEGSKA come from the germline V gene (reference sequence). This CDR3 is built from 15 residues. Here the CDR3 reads CSARAGTVLKNIQYF. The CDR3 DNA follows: TGCAGTGCTAGAGCGGGGACAGTCCTCAAAAACATTCAGTACTTC.

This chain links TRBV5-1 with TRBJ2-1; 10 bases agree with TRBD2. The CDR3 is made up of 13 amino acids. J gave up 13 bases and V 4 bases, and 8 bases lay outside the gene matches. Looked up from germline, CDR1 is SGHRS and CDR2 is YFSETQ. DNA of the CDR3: TGCGCCAGCAGCCCGGCTAGCGGGGGATCACAGTTCTTC. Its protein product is CASSPASGGSQFF.

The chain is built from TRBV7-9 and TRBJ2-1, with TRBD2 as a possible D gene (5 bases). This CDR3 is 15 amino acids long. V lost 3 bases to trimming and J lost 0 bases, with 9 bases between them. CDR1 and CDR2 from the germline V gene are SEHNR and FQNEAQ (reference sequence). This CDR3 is CASSFPAASYNEQFF. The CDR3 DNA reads TGTGCCAGCAGCTTTCCAGCGGCCTCCTACAATGAGCAGTTCTTC.